This paragraph reports one T cell receptor (beta chain). What it recognizes is unknown. Using its own MiXCR run on the RT-PCR reads, TCRdb lists one record per CDR3 protein. The table records approximately 300,000 distinct CDR3 sequences, 20% to 25% of them present only once. The sample is drawn from a study of response to subunit inactivated influenza vaccine. Study outcomes and limitations: It was the authors' suggestion that each seasonal influenza vaccination recruits few new T cells.

Germline V gene lookup returns CDR1 MNHEY and CDR2 SMNVEV (reference sequence). After removal of 5 bases from V and 0 bases from J, the junction contained 18 bases not matched to a gene. This CDR3 is built from 20 residues. Sequenced material: PBMCs from blood, taken approximately 22 months after vaccination. The sequence came from a man between 45 and 75 years old who received an inactivated influenza vaccine. The chain uses TRBV27 and TRBJ2-3; 9 bases are a match to TRBD1. DNA for the CDR3: TGTGCCAGCAGTCCCCGGACAGGGGCCCACCTCTACTCTAGCACAGATACGCAGTATTTT. It codes for CASSPRTGAHLYSSTDTQYF.